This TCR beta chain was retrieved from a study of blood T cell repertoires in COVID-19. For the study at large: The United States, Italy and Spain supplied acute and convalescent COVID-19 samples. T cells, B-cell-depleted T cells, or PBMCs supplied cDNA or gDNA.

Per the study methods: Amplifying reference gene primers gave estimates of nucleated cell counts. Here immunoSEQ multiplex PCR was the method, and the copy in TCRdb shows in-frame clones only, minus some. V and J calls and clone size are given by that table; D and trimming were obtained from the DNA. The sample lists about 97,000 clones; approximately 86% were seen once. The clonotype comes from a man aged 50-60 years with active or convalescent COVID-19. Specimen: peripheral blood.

CDR3 nucleotide sequence: TGTGCCAGCTCGCACGACAGGGGGCGCGGCACTGAAGCTTTCTTT. This encodes CASSHDRGRGTEAFF. This chain connects TRBV18 to TRBJ1-1; 10 bases map to TRBD1. CDR1 and CDR2 (germline): KGHSH, LQKENI. The CDR3 runs to 15 residues. After removal of 6 bases from V and 4 bases from J, the junction contained 8 bases not matched to a gene. Full variable domain (rest looked up from reference TRBV18 and TRBJ1-1): NAGVMQNPRHLVRRRGQEARLRCSPMKGHSHVYWYRQLPEEGLKFMVYLQKENIIDESGMPKERFSAEFPKEGPSILRIQQVVRGDSAAYFCASSHDRGRGTEAFFGQGTRLTVV.